The text below deals with one T cell receptor beta chain. Its target is unknown. The CDR3 has 12 amino acids. Germline values: CDR1 KGHDR, CDR2 SFDVKD. This specimen belongs to a study of response to subunit inactivated influenza vaccine. Study-level findings and limits: Few new T cells, the authors suggested, are recruited by each seasonal influenza vaccination.

TCRdb re-analysed the RT-PCR reads in MiXCR, keeping a single row per CDR3 protein. This table has about 180,000 distinct CDR3 sequences, nearly 9.5% appearing once. The material sequenced was non-naive T cells sorted from PBMCs, taken on the day of vaccination. The chain is built from TRBV24-1 and TRBJ2-3; TRBD2 matches 8 bases. The sequence was obtained from a man aged 50-59 years who received an inactivated influenza vaccine. The CDR3 bases are TGTGCGGCGGGAGGTCCCTCAGATACGCAGTATTTT. It specifies CAAGGPSDTQYF.